This is a list of T cell receptor beta chains from one sample in a study of blood T cells in healthy people across ages. One entry per CDR3 protein, called by TCRdb with MiXCR from the 5' RACE reads. The repertoire holds about 570,000 distinct CDR3 sequences, with about 28% as singletons. The data also belong to a second study, concerning T cells of mothers and their children.

Material for sequencing was blood. Every receptor here comes from a boy aged 2-15 years in good health. The CDR3 runs from the conserved cysteine through the conserved F or W. D genes are given only for firm matches. Only part of the rows carry a size: once, few, many, or a class if the clone is expanded.

v_call,d_call,clone_size,j_call,cdr3_nt,cdr3_aa
TRBV7-8,.,.,TRBJ2-5,TGTGCCAGCAGCCCCCTCCCAGGGGCTCGGGAGACCCAGTACTTC,CASSPLPGARETQYF
TRBV12-3/TRBV12-4,.,.,TRBJ1-5,TGTGCCAGCAGTTTATCCCAGAATCAGCCCCAGCATTTT,CASSLSQNQPQHF
TRBV2,TRBD1,few,TRBJ1-5,TGTGCCAGCAACAGGGGCAAGGAAGTCAGACATTTT,CASNRGKEVRHF
TRBV10-3,TRBD2,.,TRBJ2-3,TGTGCCATCAGTGAGTCTGAGACTAGCCCAGATACGCAGTATTTT,CAISESETSPDTQYF
TRBV9,TRBD1,.,TRBJ1-1,TGTGCCAGCAGCCTCGACAGGGGGGAAGCTTTCTTT,CASSLDRGEAFF
TRBV14,.,.,TRBJ1-1,TGTGCCAGCAGCCAGGGCTCATGGAACACTGAAGCTTTCTTT,CASSQGSWNTEAFF
TRBV11-2,TRBD2,few,TRBJ2-1,TGTGCCAGCAGCTTTGTAGGGCGGGAGGGCAATGAGCAGTTCTTC,CASSFVGREGNEQFF
TRBV11-2,TRBD2,few,TRBJ2-5,TGTGCCAGCAGGGATTGGACTAGCGGGAGTGGTAAGACCCAGTACTTC,CASRDWTSGSGKTQYF
TRBV6-1,TRBD1,.,TRBJ1-2,TGTGCCAGCACCCGAACAGGGGCCCCCTATGGCTACACCTTC,CASTRTGAPYGYTF
TRBV5-1,.,.,TRBJ2-1,TGCGCCAGCAGCTCGCTTCCAGGTTCCTACAATGAGCAGTTCTTC,CASSSLPGSYNEQFF
TRBV7-6,.,.,TRBJ2-5,TGTGCCAGCAGTTCCCTGGAGGACGGAGCAAGGGAGACCCAGTACTTC,CASSSLEDGARETQYF
TRBV7-8,TRBD2,.,TRBJ2-1,TGTGCCAGCAGCACCATAGCGGGGGGGCCTTACAATGAGCAGTTCTTC,CASSTIAGGPYNEQFF
TRBV7-2,TRBD2,.,TRBJ2-1,TGTGCCAGCAGCATGGGACTAGCTAACTACAATGAGCAGTTCTTC,CASSMGLANYNEQFF
TRBV29-1,.,.,TRBJ2-3,TGCAGCGCAGTGAAGGGTCGTACAGATACGCAGTATTTT,CSAVKGRTDTQYF
TRBV12-3/TRBV12-4,TRBD2,.,TRBJ2-1,TGTGCCAGCAGCCGACTAGCGGGAACTAACAATGAGCAGTTCTTC,CASSRLAGTNNEQFF
TRBV28,.,.,TRBJ2-5,TGTGCCAGCAGTTTATTCCCTAGCCAAGAGACCCAGTACTTC,CASSLFPSQETQYF
TRBV7-2,TRBD2,many,TRBJ2-1,TGTGCCAGCAGCTTAAGCGGGGGGGCCTCCTACAATGAGCAGTTCTTC,CASSLSGGASYNEQFF
TRBV10-3,TRBD1,.,TRBJ2-5,TGCGCCATCAGTGAGAATGAATGGGACAGAAAAGAGACCCAGTACTTC,CAISENEWDRKETQYF
TRBV7-9,.,.,TRBJ2-1,TGTGCCAGCAGCTTACCCGGAAACAATGAGCAGTTCTTC,CASSLPGNNEQFF
TRBV29-1,TRBD1,few,TRBJ2-5,TGCAGCGTTGAAGAACCGGGATCCAGGGGGGAGACCCAGTACTTC,CSVEEPGSRGETQYF
TRBV7-3,.,few,TRBJ2-7,TGTGCCAGCCACCCTAAAGAGCAGTACTTC,CASHPKEQYF
TRBV12-3/TRBV12-4,TRBD1,.,TRBJ2-2,TGTGCCAGCAGTTATGGACAGGGGGCGCTGACCGGGGAGCTGTTTTTT,CASSYGQGALTGELFF
TRBV5-1,.,.,TRBJ2-1,TGCGCCAGCAGCTTGGACTGGGGTGAGCAGTTCTTC,CASSLDWGEQFF
TRBV7-9,.,.,TRBJ2-7,TGTGCCAGCAGCTTAGTAAGTGGGAGAGAGGAGCAGTACTTC,CASSLVSGREEQYF